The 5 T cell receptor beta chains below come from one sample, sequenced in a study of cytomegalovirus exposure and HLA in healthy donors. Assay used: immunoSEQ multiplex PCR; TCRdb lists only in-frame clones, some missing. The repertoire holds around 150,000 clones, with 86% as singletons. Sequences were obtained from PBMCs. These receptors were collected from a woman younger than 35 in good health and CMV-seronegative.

The CDR3 region has the DNA TGTGCCAGCAGCCAATATTACGAGAGAAACACTGAAGCTTTCTTT. Protein: CASSQYYERNTEAFF. The J gene is TRBJ1-1, the V gene TRBV14; D remains unclear. Trimming removed 2 bases at V and 2 bases at J, with 12 bases between. Germline V lookup: CDR1 SGHDN, CDR2 FVKESK. CDR3 length equals 15 residues.

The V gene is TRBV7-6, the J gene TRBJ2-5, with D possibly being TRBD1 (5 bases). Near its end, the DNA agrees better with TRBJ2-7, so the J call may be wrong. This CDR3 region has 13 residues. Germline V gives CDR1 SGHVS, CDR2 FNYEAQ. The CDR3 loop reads CASSQGRSYEQYF. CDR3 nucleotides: TGTGCCAGCAGCCAGGGAAGGAGCTACGAGCAGTACTTC.

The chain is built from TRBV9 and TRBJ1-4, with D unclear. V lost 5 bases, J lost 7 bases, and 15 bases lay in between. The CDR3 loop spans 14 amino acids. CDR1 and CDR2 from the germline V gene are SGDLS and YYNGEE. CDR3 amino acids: CASSPAPESEKLFF. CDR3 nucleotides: TGTGCCAGCAGTCCTGCACCGGAGTCTGAAAAACTGTTTTTT.

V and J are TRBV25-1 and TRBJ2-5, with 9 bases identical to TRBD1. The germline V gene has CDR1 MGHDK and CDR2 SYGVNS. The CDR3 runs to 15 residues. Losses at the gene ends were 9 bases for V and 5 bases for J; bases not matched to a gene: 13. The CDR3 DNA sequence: TGTGCCAGGCATTGCCGCTGGGACAGGGCGGAGACCCAGTACTTC. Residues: CARHCRWDRAETQYF. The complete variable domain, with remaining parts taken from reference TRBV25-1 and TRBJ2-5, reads EADIYQTPRYLVIGTGKKITLECSQTMGHDKMYWYQQDPGMELHLIHYSYGVNSTEKGDLSSESTVSRIRTEHFPLTLESARPSHTSQYLCARHCRWDRAETQYFGPGTRLLVL.

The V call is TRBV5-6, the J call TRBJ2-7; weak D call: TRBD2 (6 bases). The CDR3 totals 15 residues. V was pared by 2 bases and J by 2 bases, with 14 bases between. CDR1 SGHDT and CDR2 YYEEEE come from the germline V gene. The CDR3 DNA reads TGTGCCAGCAGCTTTGGTAGCGGACTCCCCTACGAGCAGTACTTC. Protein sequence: CASSFGSGLPYEQYF.